These 8 T cell receptor beta chains were sequenced from one sample in a study of neurological immune-mediated disorders. In TCRdb, the 5' RACE reads were re-called with MiXCR into one record per CDR3 protein. The table has 3,000 to 4,000 distinct CDR3 sequences, approximately 30% seen once. Sequencing was carried out using CD8+ T cells from blood. These receptors were obtained from a man aged 50-60 years with HTLV-1-associated myelopathy (HAM/TSP).

This clonotype was found many times. V gene TRBV10-3 combines with J gene TRBJ1-3, with TRBD1 identical over 12 bases. V shed 3 bases and J 8 bases; nucleotides not matched to a gene: 14. The germline CDR1 and CDR2 sequences are ENHRY and SYGVKD. The CDR3 is 18 amino acids. This CDR3 is CAISDPPPGQGASDTIYF. Written as DNA, the CDR3 is TGTGCCATCAGTGACCCTCCTCCGGGACAGGGGGCATCTGACACCATATATTTT.

This clonotype was recorded many times. V and J are TRBV7-2 and TRBJ2-1; D is unresolved. The CDR3 runs 14 residues. Trimming cost V 3 bases and J 8 bases, with 14 bases left between them. Germline-derived CDR1 and CDR2 are SGHTA and FQGNSA. This CDR3 is CASSFYIGMDEQFF. The CDR3, as DNA: TGTGCCAGCAGCTTTTACATCGGCATGGATGAGCAGTTCTTC.

The table lists this clonotype with many counts. The chain carries TRBV21-1 and TRBJ2-7; TRBD2 is the table's D call, not checked against the DNA. TRBV21-1 constitutes a pseudogene. The CDR3 is made up of 15 amino acids. For the CDR3, the DNA is TGTGCCAGCAGCAAAGAGAGCGGGTGTAGGAACGAGCAGTACTTC. This codes for CASSKESGCRNEQYF.

The J gene is TRBJ1-1, the V gene TRBV5-1, with TRBD1 matching 8 bases. The V and J ends lost 4 bases and 5 bases, in that order; junction bases with no gene match: 10. CDR1 is SGHRS and CDR2 is YFSETQ in the germline V gene. The CDR3 extends over 15 amino acids. As DNA, the CDR3 is TGCGCCAGCAGCCCCTACCCAGGGGGCGGGACTGAAGCTTTCTTT. Translating gives CASSPYPGGGTEAFF.

This clonotype has at least ten counts. The J gene is TRBJ1-2, the V gene TRBV5-1; D unresolved. Germline V gives CDR1 SGHRS, CDR2 YFSETQ. The V gene lost 2 bases and the J gene lost 1 base, with 6 bases spanning the gap. The CDR3 has 13 amino acids. The CDR3 loop is CASSFSSNYGYTF. CDR3 in DNA: TGCGCCAGCAGCTTCTCCAGTAACTATGGCTACACCTTC.

The gene calls are TRBV7-9 and TRBJ2-7; 8 bases line up with TRBD1. This CDR3 contains 13 residues. V trimming: 7 bases; J trimming: 5 bases; junction bases outside the gene matches: 7. Per germline, CDR1 SEHNR and CDR2 FQNEAQ (reference sequence). Written as DNA, the CDR3 is TGTGCCAGCAAAGAGGACAGGGCGAACGAGCAGTACTTC. Protein: CASKEDRANEQYF.

This chain joins TRBV20-1 and TRBJ2-1, with 7 nucleotides matching TRBD1. V gave up 4 bases and J gave up 9 bases; unmatched junction bases: 15. Germline assignment: CDR1 DFQATT and CDR2 SNEGSKA (reference sequence). The CDR3 is made up of 15 amino acids. CDR3: CSATYPKTGVSEQFF. CDR3 in DNA: TGCAGTGCTACGTATCCCAAAACAGGGGTTAGTGAGCAGTTCTTC.

By share, this clonotype ranks as medium-sized. The chain employs TRBV7-9 and TRBJ2-1; unclear D gene. Trimming took 6 bases from V and 5 from J, leaving 11 bases between them. Germline CDR1 reads SEHNR; CDR2 reads FQNEAQ (reference sequence). This CDR3 region has 13 residues. The CDR3 DNA reads as TGTGCCAGCAGTTCGGACCCCAACAATGAGCAGTTCTTC. This codes for CASSSDPNNEQFF. Filled out from reference TRBV7-9 and TRBJ2-1, the complete variable domain reads DTGVSQNPRHKITKRGQNVTFRCDPISEHNRLYWYRQTLGQGPEFLTYFQNEAQLEKSRLLSDRFSAERPKGSFSTLEIQRTEQGDSAMYLCASSSDPNNEQFFGPGTRLTVL.